Sequencing of this T cell receptor beta chain was carried out in a study of blood T cells in healthy people across ages. Study-level points and caveats: There were more naive CD4+ cells and higher diversity in long-lived donors than in aged donors. In these data, TCR beta diversity tracked strongly with naive T cell percentage.

Total RNA extracted from each sample amounted to at least 6 micrograms. This clonotype showed up many times. Its antigen is unidentified. The authors ran a second PCR of 7 to 11 cycles using a sample-barcoded 5' primer and a J-beta primer mix. TCRdb used MiXCR to reprocess the 5' RACE reads, holding one entry per CDR3 protein. The data contain around 1,100,000 distinct CDR3 sequences, about two fifths of them singletons. Trimming left V 1 base short and J 6 bases short, with 9 bases between. There are 13 residues in the CDR3. The sample comprised blood. The rearrangement uses TRBV12-3 or TRBV12-4 and TRBJ2-5; D gene ambiguous. The receptor's source is a man aged 18 to 30 in good health. The CDR3 loop is CASSLGSSQTQYF. CDR3 DNA: TGTGCCAGCAGTTTAGGGTCCTCCCAGACCCAGTACTTC.